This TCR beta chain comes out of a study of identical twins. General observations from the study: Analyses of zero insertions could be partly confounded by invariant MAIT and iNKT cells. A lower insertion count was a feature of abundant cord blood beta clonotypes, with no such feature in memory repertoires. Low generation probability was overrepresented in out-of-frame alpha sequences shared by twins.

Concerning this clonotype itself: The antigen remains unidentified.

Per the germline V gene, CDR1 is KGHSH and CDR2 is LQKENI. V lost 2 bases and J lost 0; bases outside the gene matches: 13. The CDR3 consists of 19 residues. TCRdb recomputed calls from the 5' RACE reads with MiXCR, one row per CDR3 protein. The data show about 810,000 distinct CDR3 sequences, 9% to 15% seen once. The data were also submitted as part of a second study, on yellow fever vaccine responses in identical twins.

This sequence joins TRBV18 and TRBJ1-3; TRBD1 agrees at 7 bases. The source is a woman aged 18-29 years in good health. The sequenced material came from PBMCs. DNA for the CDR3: TGTGCCAGCTCACCAGCCGGGACAGACGGCAGAACCTCTGGAAACACCATATATTTT. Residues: CASSPAGTDGRTSGNTIYF.